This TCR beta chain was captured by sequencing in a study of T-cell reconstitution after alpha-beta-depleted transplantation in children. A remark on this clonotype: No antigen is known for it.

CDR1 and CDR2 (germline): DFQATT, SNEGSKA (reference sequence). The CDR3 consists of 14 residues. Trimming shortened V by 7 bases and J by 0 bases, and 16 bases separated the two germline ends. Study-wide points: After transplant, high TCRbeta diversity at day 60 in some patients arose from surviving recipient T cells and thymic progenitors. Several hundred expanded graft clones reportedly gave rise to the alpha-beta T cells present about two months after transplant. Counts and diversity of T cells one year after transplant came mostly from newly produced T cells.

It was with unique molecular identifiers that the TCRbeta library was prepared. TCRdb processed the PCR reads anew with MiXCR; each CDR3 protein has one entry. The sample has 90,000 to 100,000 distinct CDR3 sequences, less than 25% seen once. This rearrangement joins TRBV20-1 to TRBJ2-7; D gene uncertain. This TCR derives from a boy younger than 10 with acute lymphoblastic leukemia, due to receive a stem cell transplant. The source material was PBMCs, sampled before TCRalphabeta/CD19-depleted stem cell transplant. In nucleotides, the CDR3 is TGCAGTGGGGTGGCTCTGGGTAGCTCCTACGAGCAGTACTTC. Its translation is CSGVALGSSYEQYF.